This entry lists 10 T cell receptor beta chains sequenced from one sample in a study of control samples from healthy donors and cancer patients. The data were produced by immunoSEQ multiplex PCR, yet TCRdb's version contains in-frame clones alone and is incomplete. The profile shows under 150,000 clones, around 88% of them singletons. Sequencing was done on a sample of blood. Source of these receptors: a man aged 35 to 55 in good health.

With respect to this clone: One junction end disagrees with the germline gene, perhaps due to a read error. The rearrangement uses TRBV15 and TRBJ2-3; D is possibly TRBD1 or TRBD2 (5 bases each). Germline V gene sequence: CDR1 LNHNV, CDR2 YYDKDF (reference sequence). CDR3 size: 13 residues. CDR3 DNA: TGTGCCACCGGCAGAGGGGGCACAGATACGCAGTATTTT. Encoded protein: CATGRGGTDTQYF.

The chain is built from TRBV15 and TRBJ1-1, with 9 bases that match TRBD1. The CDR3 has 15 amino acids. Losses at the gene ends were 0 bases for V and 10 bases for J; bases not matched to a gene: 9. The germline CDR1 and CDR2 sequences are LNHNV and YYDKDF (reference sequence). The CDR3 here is CATSRDRGTGRRAFF. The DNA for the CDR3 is TGTGCCACCAGCAGAGATCGCGGGACAGGGAGAAGAGCTTTCTTT.

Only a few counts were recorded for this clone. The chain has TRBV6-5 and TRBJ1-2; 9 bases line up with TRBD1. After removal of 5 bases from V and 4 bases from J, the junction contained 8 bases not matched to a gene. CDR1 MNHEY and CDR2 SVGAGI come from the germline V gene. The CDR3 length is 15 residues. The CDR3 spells CASSPGTGKGYGYTF. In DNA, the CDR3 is TGTGCCAGCAGTCCCGGGACAGGGAAGGGCTATGGCTACACCTTC.

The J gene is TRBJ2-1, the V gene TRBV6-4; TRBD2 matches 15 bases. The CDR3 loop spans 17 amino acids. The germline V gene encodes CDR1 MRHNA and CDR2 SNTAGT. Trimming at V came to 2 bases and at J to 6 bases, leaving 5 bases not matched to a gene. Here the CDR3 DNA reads TGTGCCAGCAGTGACCGAGGACTAGCGGGGGGGCGCAATGAGCAGTTCTTC. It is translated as CASSDRGLAGGRNEQFF.

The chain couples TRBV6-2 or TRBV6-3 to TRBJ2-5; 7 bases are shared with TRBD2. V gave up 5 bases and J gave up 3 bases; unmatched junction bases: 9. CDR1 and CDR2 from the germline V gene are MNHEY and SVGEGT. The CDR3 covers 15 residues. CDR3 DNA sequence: TGTGCCAGCAGTGGATCTGGACTAGGGGAAGAGACCCAGTACTTC. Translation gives CASSGSGLGEETQYF.

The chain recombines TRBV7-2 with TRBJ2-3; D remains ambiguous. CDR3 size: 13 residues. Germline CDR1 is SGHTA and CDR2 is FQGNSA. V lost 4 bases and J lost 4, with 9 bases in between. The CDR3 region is CASSSTTADTQYF. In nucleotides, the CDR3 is TGTGCCAGCAGCTCAACTACCGCAGATACGCAGTATTTT.

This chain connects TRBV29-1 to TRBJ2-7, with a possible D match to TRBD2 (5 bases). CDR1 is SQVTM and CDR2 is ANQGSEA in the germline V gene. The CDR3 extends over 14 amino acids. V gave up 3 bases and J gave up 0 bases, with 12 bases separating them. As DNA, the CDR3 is TGCAGCGTTGATGGACTTACTAGCTCCTACGAGCAGTACTTC. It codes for CSVDGLTSSYEQYF.

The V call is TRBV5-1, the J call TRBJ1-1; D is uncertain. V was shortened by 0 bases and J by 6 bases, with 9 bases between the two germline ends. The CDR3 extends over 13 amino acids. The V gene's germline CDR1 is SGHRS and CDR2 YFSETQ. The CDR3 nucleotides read TGCGCCAGCAGCTTGGGGACGGATTCTGAAGCTTTCTTT. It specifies CASSLGTDSEAFF.

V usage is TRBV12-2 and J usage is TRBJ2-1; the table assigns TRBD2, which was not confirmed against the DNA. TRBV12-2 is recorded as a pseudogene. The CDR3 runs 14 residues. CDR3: CATRVEERYNEQFF. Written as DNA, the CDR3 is TGTGCAACTCGGGTCGAGGAACGCTACAATGAGCAGTTCTTC.

The CDR3 protein is CASSQEWDRGFVSGNTIYF. CDR3 coding DNA: TGCGCCAGCAGCCAAGAATGGGACAGGGGGTTTGTTAGCGGAAACACCATATATTTT. The rearrangement uses TRBV4-3 and TRBJ1-3; 11 bases match TRBD1. V was clipped by 0 bases and J by 4 bases; unmatched bases: 11. The germline V gene has CDR1 LGHNA and CDR2 YSLEER. The CDR3 sequence is 19 residues long.